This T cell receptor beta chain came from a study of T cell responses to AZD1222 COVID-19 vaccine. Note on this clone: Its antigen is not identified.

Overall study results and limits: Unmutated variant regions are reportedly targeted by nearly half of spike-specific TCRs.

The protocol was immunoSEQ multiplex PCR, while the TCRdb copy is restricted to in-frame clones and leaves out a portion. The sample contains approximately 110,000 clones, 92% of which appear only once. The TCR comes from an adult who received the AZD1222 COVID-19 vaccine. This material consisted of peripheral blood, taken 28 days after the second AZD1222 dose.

The CDR3 bases are TGTGCCAGCAGCCAAATCCCGGTTGGGGGAGGGCCTGGGGCCAACGTCCTGACTTTC. This gives the protein CASSQIPVGGGPGANVLTF. The chain carries TRBV3-1 (or the pseudogene TRBV3-2) and TRBJ2-6; TRBD2 matches 7 bases. Per the germline V gene, CDR1 is LGHDT and CDR2 is YNNKEL (reference sequence). Trimming took 2 bases from V and 2 from J; bases not matched to a gene: 12. This CDR3 has 19 residues.